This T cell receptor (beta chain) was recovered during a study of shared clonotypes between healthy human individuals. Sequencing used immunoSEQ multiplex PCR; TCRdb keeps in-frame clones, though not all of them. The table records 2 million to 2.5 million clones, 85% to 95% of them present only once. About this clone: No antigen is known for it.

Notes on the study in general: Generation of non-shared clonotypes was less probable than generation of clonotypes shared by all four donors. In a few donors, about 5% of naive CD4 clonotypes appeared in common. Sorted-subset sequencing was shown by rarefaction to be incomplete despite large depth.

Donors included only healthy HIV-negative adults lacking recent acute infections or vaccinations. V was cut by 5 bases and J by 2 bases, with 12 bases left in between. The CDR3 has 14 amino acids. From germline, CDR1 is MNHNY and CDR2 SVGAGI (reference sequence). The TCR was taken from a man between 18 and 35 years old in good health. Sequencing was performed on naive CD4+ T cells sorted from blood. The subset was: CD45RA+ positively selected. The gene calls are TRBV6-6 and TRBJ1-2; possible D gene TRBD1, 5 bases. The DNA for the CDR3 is TGTGCCAGCAGTCCGGGACTCTTGAACTATGGCTACACCTTC. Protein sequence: CASSPGLLNYGYTF.